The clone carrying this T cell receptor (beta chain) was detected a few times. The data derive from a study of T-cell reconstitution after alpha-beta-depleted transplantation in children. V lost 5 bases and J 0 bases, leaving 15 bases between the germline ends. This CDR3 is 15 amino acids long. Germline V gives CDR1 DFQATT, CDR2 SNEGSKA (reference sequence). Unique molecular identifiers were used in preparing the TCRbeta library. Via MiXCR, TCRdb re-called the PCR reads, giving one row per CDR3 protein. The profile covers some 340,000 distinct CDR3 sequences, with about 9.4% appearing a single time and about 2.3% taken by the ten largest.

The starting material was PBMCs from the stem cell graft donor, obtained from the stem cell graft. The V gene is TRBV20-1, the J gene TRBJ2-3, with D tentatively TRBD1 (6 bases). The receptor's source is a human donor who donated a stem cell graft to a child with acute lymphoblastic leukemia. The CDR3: CSAVPGHLSTDTQYF. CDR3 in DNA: TGCAGTGCTGTACCGGGACACCTTAGCACAGATACGCAGTATTTT.